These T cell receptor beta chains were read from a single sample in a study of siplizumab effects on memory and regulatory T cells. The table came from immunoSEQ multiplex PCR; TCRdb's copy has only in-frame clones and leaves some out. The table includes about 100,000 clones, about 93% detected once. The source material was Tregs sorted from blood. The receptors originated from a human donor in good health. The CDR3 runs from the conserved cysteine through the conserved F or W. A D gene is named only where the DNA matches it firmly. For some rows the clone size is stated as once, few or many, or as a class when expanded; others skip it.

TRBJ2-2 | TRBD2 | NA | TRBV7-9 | CASSRTSGRAPPGELFF | TGTGCCAGCAGCCGGACTAGCGGGAGGGCCCCTCCCGGGGAGCTGTTTTTT
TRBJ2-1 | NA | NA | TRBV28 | CASSFNEQFF | TGTGCCAGCAGTTTCAATGAGCAGTTCTTC
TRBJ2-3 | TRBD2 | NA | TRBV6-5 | CASSYGRTRTDTQYF | TGTGCCAGCAGTTACGGACGGACTAGAACAGATACGCAGTATTTT
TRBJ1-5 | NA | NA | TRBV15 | CATTRQPGGDQPQHF | TGTGCCACCACCCGACAGCCGGGTGGGGATCAGCCCCAGCATTTT
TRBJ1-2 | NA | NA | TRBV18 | CASSQVGSLRSSGRYGYTF | TGTGCCAGCTCACAGGTCGGCAGCCTAAGAAGTTCAGGACGCTATGGCTACACCTTC
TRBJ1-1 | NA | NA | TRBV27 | CASRLGWGYENTEAFF | TGTGCCAGCAGACTTGGCTGGGGGTATGAGAACACTGAAGCTTTCTTT
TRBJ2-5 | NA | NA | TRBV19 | CASSIVHGTQYF | TGTGCCAGTAGTATTGTTCACGGGACCCAGTACTTC
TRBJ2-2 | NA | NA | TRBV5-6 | CASSLFGAGELFF | TGTGCCAGCAGCTTGTTCGGGGCCGGGGAGCTGTTTTTT
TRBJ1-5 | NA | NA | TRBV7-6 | CASSLRGGQPQHF | TGTGCCAGCAGCTTAAGGGGCGGTCAGCCCCAGCATTTT
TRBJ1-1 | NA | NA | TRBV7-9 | CASSFSTGLNTEAFF | TGTGCCAGCAGCTTTTCAACGGGGCTGAACACTGAAGCTTTCTTT
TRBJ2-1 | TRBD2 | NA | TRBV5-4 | CASSLNRREGLF | TGTGCCAGCAGCTTGAATCGACGGGAGGGCCTCTTC
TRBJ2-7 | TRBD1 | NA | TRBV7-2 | CASSLGQGAPQYF | TGTGCCAGCAGCTTAGGACAGGGGGCGCCTCAGTACTTC
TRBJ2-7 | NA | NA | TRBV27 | CASSWSTGYEQYF | TGTGCCAGCAGTTGGTCTACAGGGTACGAGCAGTACTTC
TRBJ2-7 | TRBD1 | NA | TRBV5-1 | CASSSGQIYEQYF | TGCGCCAGCAGCTCGGGACAGATCTACGAGCAGTACTTC
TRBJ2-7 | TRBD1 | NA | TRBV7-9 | CASSSPDRGSYEQYF | TGTGCCAGCAGCTCCCCCGACAGGGGTAGCTACGAGCAGTACTTC
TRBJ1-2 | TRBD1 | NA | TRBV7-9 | CASSLRAGGWGGYTF | TGTGCCAGCAGCTTACGTGCAGGGGGTTGGGGTGGCTACACCTTC
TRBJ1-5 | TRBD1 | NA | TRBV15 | CATSRRTGSNQPQHF | TGTGCCACCAGCAGACGGACAGGGTCAAATCAGCCCCAGCATTTT
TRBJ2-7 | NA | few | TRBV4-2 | CASSQGTAQYF | TGTGCCAGCAGCCAAGGGACAGCTCAGTACTTC
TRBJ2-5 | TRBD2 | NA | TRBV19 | CASSPSGSRKETQYF | TGTGCCAGTAGCCCTAGCGGGAGCCGGAAAGAGACCCAGTACTTC
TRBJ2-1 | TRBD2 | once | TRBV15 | CATSPEGLGSYNEQFF | TGTGCCACCAGCCCCGAAGGACTAGGGTCCTACAATGAGCAGTTCTTC
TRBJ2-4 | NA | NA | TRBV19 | CASSSLGGKNIQYF | TGTGCCAGTAGTTCCCTAGGGGGGAAGAACATTCAGTACTTC
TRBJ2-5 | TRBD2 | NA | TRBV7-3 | CASSEAGGGETQYF | TGTGCCAGCAGCGAAGCGGGAGGGGGGGAGACCCAGTACTTC
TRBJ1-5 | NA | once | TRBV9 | CASSASAVYHQPQHF | TGTGCCAGCAGCGCATCGGCGGTGTATCATCAGCCCCAGCATTTT
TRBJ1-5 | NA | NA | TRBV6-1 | CASQRIAGFTQPQHF | TGTGCCAGTCAGAGAATCGCCGGGTTCACTCAGCCCCAGCATTTT